One sample yielded the 31 T cell receptor beta chains listed below, sequenced in a study of cytomegalovirus exposure and HLA in healthy donors. 13 Jbeta primers and 60 Vbeta primers were used for the PCR. This table comes from immunoSEQ multiplex PCR, and its TCRdb copy is limited to in-frame clones, with some not included. The table lists some 170,000 clones, just under 80% of them singletons. Sequencing was performed on PBMCs. The receptors stem from a man aged 18 to 29 in good health and CMV-seropositive.

Worth noting for this clone: The sample holds other DNA sequences that translate to the same CDR3. The chain carries TRBV30 and TRBJ2-5; D perhaps matches TRBD1 (6 bases). In germline, CDR1 is GTSNPN, CDR2 SVGIG (reference sequence). The V end was cut by 2 bases, the J end by 4 bases, with 8 bases between. The CDR3 extends over 12 amino acids. CDR3 region: CAWSLGGETQYF. In DNA, the CDR3 is TGTGCCTGGAGTTTAGGGGGAGAGACCCAGTACTTC.

The chain joins TRBV5-1 to TRBJ2-3; D is possibly TRBD2 (6 bases). The CDR3 has 14 residues. Germline V gene lookup returns CDR1 SGHRS and CDR2 YFSETQ. Trimming pared 0 bases from V and 8 bases from J, leaving 13 bases between. The CDR3 region is CASSLDPVGGTQYF. The CDR3 DNA reads TGCGCCAGCAGCTTGGATCCCGTCGGGGGTACGCAGTATTTT.

This clone was detected a few times. A read error may produce the germline difference seen at one junction end. This chain links TRBV11-2 with TRBJ2-7, with 8 bases fitting TRBD2. There are 13 residues in the CDR3. Germline V CDR1 and CDR2: SGHAT, FQNNGV. The chain's CDR3 is CASSLEAGAPSPF. CDR3 DNA sequence: TGTGCCAGCAGCTTAGAAGCGGGAGCTCCCAGCCCTTTC.

V gene TRBV9 combines with J gene TRBJ2-7, with TRBD2 identical over 7 bases. CDR3 size: 13 residues. V lost 8 bases to trimming and J lost 5 bases; unmatched junction nucleotides: 10. Germline lookup yields CDR1 SGDLS and CDR2 YYNGEE. The DNA for the CDR3 is TGTGCCAGTGGGGGGGAGTCGTCCGACGAGCAGTACTTC. Translated, it gives CASGGESSDEQYF.

This sequence joins TRBV2 and TRBJ1-2; D gene ambiguous. V lost 3 bases to trimming and J lost 5 bases, with 4 bases between them. Germline V gene lookup returns CDR1 SNHLY and CDR2 FYNNEI. This CDR3 comprises 11 residues. In DNA form, the CDR3 reads TGTGCCAGCAGTGACAGTTATGGCTACACCTTC. Protein product: CASSDSYGYTF.

This clone has a handful of counts. The V gene is TRBV6-5, the J gene TRBJ2-1; no clear D. The CDR3 spans 14 residues. From germline, CDR1 is MNHEY and CDR2 SVGAGI. V gave up 0 bases and J gave up 2 bases, with 5 bases separating them. The CDR3 loop reads CASSYSLAYNEQFF. The DNA of the CDR3 is TGTGCCAGCAGTTACTCTCTTGCCTACAATGAGCAGTTCTTC.

V gene TRBV27 combines with J gene TRBJ2-7, with D maybe TRBD2 (6 bases). V lost 2 bases to trimming and J lost 2 bases, with 10 bases between them. This CDR3 contains 14 residues. Germline CDR1 reads MNHEY; CDR2 reads SMNVEV (reference sequence). The CDR3 nucleotides are TGTGCCAGCAGTTTAGGGGCGGGGACCTACGAGCAGTACTTC. This translates into CASSLGAGTYEQYF.

In this sample, this clone turned up a few times. The chain has TRBV7-9 and TRBJ2-1; D is unclear. This CDR3 comprises 12 residues. Deletions cut 3 bases from V and 6 bases from J, with 6 bases between. The germline CDR1 and CDR2 sequences are SEHNR and FQNEAQ (reference sequence). The CDR3 is CASSFGSNEQFF. CDR3 sequence (DNA): TGTGCCAGCAGCTTCGGTAGCAATGAGCAGTTCTTC.

The chain carries TRBV12-5 and TRBJ2-1; 7 nucleotides line up with TRBD1. This CDR3 region has 13 residues. Germline trimming cut 6 bases from V and 4 bases from J; bases unmatched to any gene: 3. CDR1 and CDR2 from the germline V gene are LGHNT and FRNRAP. This CDR3 is CASGGTAYNEQFF. The CDR3 nucleotides read TGTGCTAGTGGCGGGACAGCGTACAATGAGCAGTTCTTC.

The gene calls are TRBV10-2 and TRBJ2-3; 9 positions match TRBD2. The CDR3 totals 16 residues. Germline V gene lookup returns CDR1 WSHSY and CDR2 SAAADI. J was trimmed by 1 base and V by 0 bases; bases with no gene match: 2. The CDR3 reads CASSESVAGGTDTQYF. The DNA of the CDR3 is TGCGCCAGCAGTGAGTCGGTAGCGGGGGGCACAGATACGCAGTATTTT.

The chain uses TRBV25-1 and TRBJ2-3, with no clear D. Germline values: CDR1 MGHDK, CDR2 SYGVNS. The V gene lost 1 base and the J gene lost 2 bases, with 13 bases spanning the gap. CDR3 length equals 16 residues. This CDR3 is CASSELSSTPTDTQYF. CDR3 in DNA: TGTGCCAGCAGTGAATTATCGAGTACCCCCACAGATACGCAGTATTTT. The full variable domain, rest sourced from reference TRBV25-1 and TRBJ2-3, is EADIYQTPRYLVIGTGKKITLECSQTMGHDKMYWYQQDPGMELHLIHYSYGVNSTEKGDLSSESTVSRIRTEHFPLTLESARPSHTSQYLCASSELSSTPTDTQYFGPGTRLTVL.

The CDR3 DNA sequence: TGTGCCAGCAGCCCACGGACAGGGGAGTACGAGCAGTACTTC. Residues: CASSPRTGEYEQYF. The chain employs TRBV7-9 and TRBJ2-5; 9 positions match TRBD1. The J call is in doubt because the DNA end fits TRBJ2-7 better. CDR1 SEHNR and CDR2 FQNEAQ come from the germline V gene (reference sequence). The CDR3 is 14 residues long.

The V call is TRBV11-3, the J call TRBJ1-1; TRBD1 matches at 8 bases. The germline CDR1 and CDR2 sequences are SGHNT and YENEEA. The J segment lost 0 bases and the V segment lost 3 bases, leaving 3 bases of the junction unmatched. The CDR3 has 15 residues. The CDR3 is CASSFQGAMNTEAFF. The CDR3 nucleotides are TGTGCCAGCAGCTTCCAGGGGGCGATGAACACTGAAGCTTTCTTT.

This clone has more than one count but fewer than ten. The chain combines TRBV7-9 with TRBJ1-4, with D tentatively TRBD1 (6 bases). Per the germline V gene, CDR1 is SEHNR and CDR2 is FQNEAQ (reference sequence). The CDR3 is made up of 15 amino acids. The germline V and J ends were trimmed by 5 bases and 8 bases, with 18 bases remaining between them. CDR3 sequence: CASSGGGLTREKLFF. CDR3 coding DNA: TGTGCCAGCAGCGGGGGGGGCCTCACCCGCGAAAAACTGTTTTTT.

The chain joins TRBV7-9 to TRBJ2-3; 9 nucleotides match TRBD1. The length of the CDR3 is 14 residues. Germline V CDR1 and CDR2: SEHNR, FQNEAQ (reference sequence). Unmatched junction bases numbered 7, after V lost 6 bases and J lost 6 bases. As DNA, the CDR3 is TGTGCCAGCAGGCCACAGGGGGCTGGGGATACGCAGTATTTT. It specifies CASRPQGAGDTQYF.

This clone occurred once. The chain has TRBV2 and TRBJ2-1; D not certain. The CDR3 covers 16 residues. Germline CDR1 SNHLY, CDR2 FYNNEI. Deletions cut 4 bases from V and 0 bases from J, with 13 bases between. This chain's CDR3 is CASSVLAEGSYNEQFF. The CDR3 DNA sequence: TGTGCCAGCAGTGTTCTGGCGGAAGGCTCCTACAATGAGCAGTTCTTC. Variable domain in full (rest from reference TRBV2 and TRBJ2-1): EPEVTQTPSHQVTQMGQEVILRCVPISNHLYFYWYRQILGQKVEFLVSFYNNEISEKSEIFDDQFSVERPDGSNFTLKIRSTKLEDSAMYFCASSVLAEGSYNEQFFGPGTRLTVL.

The chain couples TRBV7-2 to TRBJ2-1; D might be TRBD1 (6 bases). Looked up from germline, CDR1 is SGHTA and CDR2 is FQGNSA. CDR3 length equals 16 residues. V shed 1 base and J shed 6 bases, with 16 bases lying between them. CDR3 protein: CASSLGITRGANEQFF. DNA for the CDR3: TGTGCCAGCAGCTTAGGGATCACCAGGGGTGCCAATGAGCAGTTCTTC.

This clone has only a few counts. The rearrangement joins TRBV5-1 to TRBJ1-6; 9 positions agree with TRBD1. This CDR3 is built from 14 residues. Trimming took 3 bases from V and 7 from J; bases not matched to a gene: 2. From germline, CDR1 is SGHRS and CDR2 YFSETQ. The CDR3 DNA sequence: TGCGCCAGCAGCTGGGACAGGGCCAATTCACCCCTCCACTTT. Translation: CASSWDRANSPLHF.

CDR3 amino acids: CASSALAGRLIHEQFF. CDR3 nucleotides: TGTGCCAGCAGTGCCCTAGCGGGAAGGTTAATCCATGAGCAGTTCTTC. The chain has TRBV6-4 and TRBJ2-1, with TRBD2 matching 9 bases. V was clipped by 4 bases and J by 8 bases; unmatched bases: 12. CDR1 and CDR2 from the germline V gene are MRHNA and SNTAGT. The CDR3 extends over 16 amino acids.

This chain links TRBV14 with TRBJ2-7; the D gene is possibly TRBD1 (5 bases). CDR3 length equals 14 residues. The germline gives CDR1 SGHDN, CDR2 FVKESK. V was trimmed by 0 bases and J by 0 bases, leaving 6 bases between them. CDR3 coding DNA: TGTGCCAGCAGCCAAGAGGACACCTCCTACGAGCAGTACTTC. It specifies CASSQEDTSYEQYF.

This chain connects TRBV5-1 to TRBJ2-1; D not resolved. The CDR3 is made up of 11 amino acids. Deletions cut 3 bases from V and 13 bases from J, with 11 bases between. From germline, CDR1 is SGHRS and CDR2 YFSETQ. Written as DNA, the CDR3 is TGCGCCAGCAGCTCTGAAAGAGGCCAGTTCTTC. It yields the protein CASSSERGQFF.

Note on this clone: The missing conserved phenylalanine or tryptophan at the end of this CDR3 makes a read error likely. CDR3 DNA: TGTGCCAGCAGTTACGGACAGGGGGCCGGCTCACCCCTCCACCTT. As protein: CASSYGQGAGSPLHL. The rearrangement uses TRBV6-5 and TRBJ1-6; 11 bases map to TRBD1. Germline CDR1 reads MNHEY; CDR2 reads SVGAGI. This CDR3 is 15 amino acids long. V shed 2 bases and J 10 bases; nucleotides not matched to a gene: 4.

The rearrangement joins TRBV9 to TRBJ1-2; D remains ambiguous. Germline V gene data show CDR1 as SGDLS and CDR2 as YYNGEE. Trimming shortened V by 0 bases and J by 3 bases, and 12 bases separated the two germline ends. The CDR3 length is 15 residues. The CDR3 spells CASSVGGMGDYGYTF. The CDR3 DNA reads as TGTGCCAGCAGCGTAGGTGGGATGGGAGACTATGGCTACACCTTC.

This clone was seen a single time. The V gene is TRBV28, the J gene TRBJ2-1, with 9 positions matching TRBD1. In germline, CDR1 is MDHEN, CDR2 SYDVKM. This CDR3 is 14 amino acids long. J lost 7 bases, V lost 6 bases, and 7 bases had no gene match. CDR3 DNA sequence: TGTGCCAGCAGCTCAAGACAGGGGGATAATGAGCAGTTCTTC. Translating gives CASSSRQGDNEQFF.

The rearrangement links TRBV9 to TRBJ2-1; TRBD2 aligns across 7 bases. V lost 0 bases and J lost 8; bases outside the gene matches: 11. There are 16 residues in the CDR3. Germline V gene sequence: CDR1 SGDLS, CDR2 YYNGEE. CDR3 nucleotide sequence: TGTGCCAGCAGCGTAGCTATGGGGGGGGATAAAGATGAGCAGTTCTTC. This sequence encodes CASSVAMGGDKDEQFF. Looking up the rest from reference TRBV9 and TRBJ2-1 gives the full variable domain: DSGVTQTPKHLITATGQRVTLRCSPRSGDLSVYWYQQSLDQGLQFLIQYYNGEERAKGNILERFSAQQFPDLHSELNLSSLELGDSALYFCASSVAMGGDKDEQFFGPGTRLTVL.

This rearrangement joins TRBV7-9 to TRBJ1-1, with TRBD1 matching over 12 bases. Trimming took 5 bases from V and 4 from J; bases not matched to a gene: 8. Germline lookup yields CDR1 SEHNR and CDR2 FQNEAQ (reference sequence). The CDR3 contains 16 residues. The CDR3, as DNA: TGTGCCAGCAGCACAAGGGACAGGGGGCTGAGCACTGAAGCTTTCTTT. Amino acid sequence: CASSTRDRGLSTEAFF.

This clone was seen a few times. The rearrangement uses TRBV19 and TRBJ2-1; 7 bases line up with TRBD1. Trimming at V came to 5 bases and at J to 7 bases, leaving 8 bases not matched to a gene. The CDR3 contains 14 residues. The germline V gene encodes CDR1 LNHDA and CDR2 SQIVND (reference sequence). Here the CDR3 DNA reads TGTGCCAGTAGTCCCCTCGCCAGGGGGAATGAGCAGTTCTTC. Translating gives CASSPLARGNEQFF.

This chain uses TRBV21-1 with TRBJ2-7; the D call in the table, TRBD2, was not verified against the DNA. TRBV21-1 is recorded as a pseudogene. The CDR3 is 15 residues long. The CDR3 DNA sequence: TGTGCCAGCAGCAAAGCGCGGGAGAACTCCTACGAGCAGTACTTC. Protein product: CASSKARENSYEQYF.

The DNA for the CDR3 is TGTGCCAGCAGCGTAGCTCTGGCCCAGGACAGGAGCTCTGGAAACACCATATATTTT. It specifies CASSVALAQDRSSGNTIYF. This rearrangement joins TRBV9 to TRBJ1-3; 7 nucleotides align to TRBD1. CDR1 and CDR2 from the germline V gene are SGDLS and YYNGEE. The CDR3 has 19 amino acids. The V and J ends lost 0 bases and 0 bases, in that order; junction bases with no gene match: 12. Complete variable domain (other parts from reference TRBV9 and TRBJ1-3): DSGVTQTPKHLITATGQRVTLRCSPRSGDLSVYWYQQSLDQGLQFLIQYYNGEERAKGNILERFSAQQFPDLHSELNLSSLELGDSALYFCASSVALAQDRSSGNTIYFGEGSWLTVV.

The chain links TRBV11-1 to TRBJ2-1; perhaps TRBD1 as D (6 bases). The CDR3 is 15 residues long. Deletions cut 8 bases from V and 0 bases from J, with 14 bases between. Per the germline V gene, CDR1 is SGHAT and CDR2 is FQDESV (reference sequence). The CDR3 sequence is CASGDDRISYNEQFF. CDR3 bases: TGTGCCAGCGGGGACGACAGGATCTCCTACAATGAGCAGTTCTTC. Full variable domain (remainder filled in from reference TRBV11-1 and TRBJ2-1): EAEVAQSPRYKITEKSQAVAFWCDPISGHATLYWYRQILGQGPELLVQFQDESVVDDSQLPKDRFSAERLKGVDSTLKIQPAELGDSAMYLCASGDDRISYNEQFFGPGTRLTVL.

The rearrangement uses TRBV5-1 and TRBJ2-5; no definite D call. The CDR3 is 12 residues long. V lost 5 bases to trimming and J lost 5 bases, with 10 bases between them. Germline V CDR1 and CDR2: SGHRS, YFSETQ. The CDR3 is CASSLPAETQYF. CDR3 sequence (DNA): TGCGCCAGCAGTCTCCCCGCGGAGACCCAGTACTTC.